A selection of T cell receptor beta chains follows, all from one sample in a study of shared clonotypes between healthy human individuals. Method: immunoSEQ multiplex PCR; TCRdb's copy keeps in-frame clones and lacks some. The sample includes around 1.1 million clones, around 77% seen only once; the top ten take about 0.89%. Material for sequencing was memory CD4+ T cells from PBMCs. The source is a man younger than 35 in good health. Some clones in this sample may be carry-over from other donors' samples. Each CDR3 is given with its conserved first and last residue. Each record gives: V gene, CDR3 protein.

v_gene: TRBV30
CDR3aa: CAWTRQGIGTEAFF

v_gene: TRBV29-1
CDR3aa: CSVDGRNEKLFF

v_gene: TRBV7-9
CDR3aa: CASSLTGGQYEQYF

v_gene: TRBV7-8
CDR3aa: CASSSAQLRTARGVGQPQHF

v_gene: TRBV9
CDR3aa: CASSTGPNTEAFF

v_gene: TRBV23-1
CDR3aa: CASREDSFLGNTIYF

v_gene: TRBV4-1
CDR3aa: CASSQDRSYEQYF

v_gene: TRBV28
CDR3aa: CASSFTGGQTVPYEQYF

v_gene: TRBV27
CDR3aa: CASSLGALSGRAILSSYNEQFF

v_gene: TRBV19
CDR3aa: CASSIGLGTQPQHF

v_gene: TRBV6-5
CDR3aa: CASTGENSYEQYF

v_gene: TRBV6-1
CDR3aa: CASSLSLPAEGYTF

v_gene: TRBV6-5
CDR3aa: CASGGQQKNIQYF

v_gene: TRBV6-5
CDR3aa: CASSPDRYSGNTIYF

v_gene: TRBV28
CDR3aa: CASSSGSGVAGVKNIQYF

v_gene: TRBV6-1
CDR3aa: CASSAKDLGNTIYF

v_gene: TRBV5-5
CDR3aa: CASSLAGPPHYEQYF

v_gene: TRBV6-6
CDR3aa: CASGLGGAKNIQYF

v_gene: TRBV15
CDR3aa: CATSRDYPQANTEAFF

v_gene: TRBV28
CDR3aa: CASSLGLAGYEQYF

v_gene: TRBV29-1
CDR3aa: CSVEDGGRDTNTEAFF

v_gene: TRBV7-2
CDR3aa: CASSASGLSSYEQYF

v_gene: TRBV25-1
CDR3aa: CASSLSYEQYF

v_gene: TRBV4-1
CDR3aa: CASSPQGQSYEQYF

v_gene: TRBV9
CDR3aa: CASSLRGSGDTGELFF

v_gene: TRBV7-2
CDR3aa: CASTVNGAGGVGDTQYF

v_gene: TRBV18
CDR3aa: CASSLTPGRAYEQYF

v_gene: TRBV4-2
CDR3aa: CASSQRRGGAPQHF

v_gene: TRBV29-1
CDR3aa: CSVRPEGASGNTIYF

v_gene: TRBV5-6
CDR3aa: CASSLEGEQYF

v_gene: TRBV5-5
CDR3aa: CASSFTIALEKLFF

v_gene: TRBV5-1
CDR3aa: CASSLNVATYEQYF

v_gene: TRBV30
CDR3aa: CAWSTLTGRTEAFF

v_gene: TRBV5-4
CDR3aa: CASSLGEGYEQYF

v_gene: TRBV19
CDR3aa: CASSIKVGTGGSYEQYF

v_gene: TRBV29-1
CDR3aa: CSVSVAGAFF

v_gene: TRBV9
CDR3aa: CASSVRQGETQYF

v_gene: TRBV2
CDR3aa: CASRPLAGGNTIYF

v_gene: TRBV7-2
CDR3aa: CASSRTRAGNTIYF

v_gene: TRBV19
CDR3aa: CASSISLNYGYTF

v_gene: TRBV4-3
CDR3aa: CASSQKIGLAGSRDYNEQFF

v_gene: TRBV18
CDR3aa: CASSIAGAPREQYF

v_gene: TRBV6-1
CDR3aa: CATVSEGQFNQPQHF

v_gene: TRBV15
CDR3aa: CATSRAIKYEQYF